The clone carrying this T cell receptor (beta chain) came up a few times. These data are taken from a study of cytomegalovirus exposure and HLA in healthy donors. CDR3 length: 17 amino acids. With 1 base removed from V and 2 bases from J, the gap between germline ends came to 17 bases. Germline assignment: CDR1 SGHNT and CDR2 YENEEA. Healthy individuals who donated bone marrow served as the donors. Use of 60 Vbeta and 13 Jbeta primers characterized the PCR. Sequenced by immunoSEQ multiplex PCR; TCRdb stores in-frame clones only, minus some. The table lists 130,000 to 150,000 clones, around four fifths of them singletons.

The sample comprised PBMCs. V and J are TRBV11-3 and TRBJ2-5; maybe TRBD2 (5 bases). This TCR came from a female donor in good health and CMV-seronegative. CDR3 region: CASSLGFAPGSQETQYF. CDR3 sequence (DNA): TGTGCCAGCAGCTTAGGTTTTGCACCGGGATCTCAAGAGACCCAGTACTTC.